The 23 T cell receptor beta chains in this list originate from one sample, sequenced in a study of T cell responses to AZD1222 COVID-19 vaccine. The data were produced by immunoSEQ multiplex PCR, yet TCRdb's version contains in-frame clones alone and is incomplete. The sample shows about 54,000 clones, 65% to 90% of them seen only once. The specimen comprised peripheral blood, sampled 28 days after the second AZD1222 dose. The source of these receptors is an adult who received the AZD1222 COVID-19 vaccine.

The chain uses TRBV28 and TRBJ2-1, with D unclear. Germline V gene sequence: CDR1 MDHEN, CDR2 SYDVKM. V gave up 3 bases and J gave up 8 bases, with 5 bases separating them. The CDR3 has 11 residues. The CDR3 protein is CASSLFYEQFF. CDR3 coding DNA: TGTGCCAGCAGTTTGTTCTATGAGCAGTTCTTC.

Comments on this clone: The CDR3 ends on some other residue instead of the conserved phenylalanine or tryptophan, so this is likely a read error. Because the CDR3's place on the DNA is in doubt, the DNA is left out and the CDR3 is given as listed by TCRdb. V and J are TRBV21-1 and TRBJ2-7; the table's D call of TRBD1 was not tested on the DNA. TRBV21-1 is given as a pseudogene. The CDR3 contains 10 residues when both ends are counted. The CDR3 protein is CASSRNSRGT.

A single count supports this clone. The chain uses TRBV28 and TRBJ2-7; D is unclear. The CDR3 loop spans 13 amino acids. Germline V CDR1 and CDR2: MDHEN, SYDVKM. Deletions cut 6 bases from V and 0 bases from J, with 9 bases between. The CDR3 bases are TGTGCCAGCAGCTCTCAACCCTCCTACGAGCAGTACTTC. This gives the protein CASSSQPSYEQYF. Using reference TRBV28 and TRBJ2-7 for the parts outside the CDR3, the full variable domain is DVKVTQSSRYLVKRTGEKVFLECVQDMDHENMFWYRQDPGLGLRLIYFSYDVKMKEKGDIPEGYSVSREKKERFSLILESASTNQTSMYLCASSSQPSYEQYFGPGTRLTVT.

CDR3: CASSLGLASTGELFF. In DNA form, the CDR3 reads TGTGCCAGCAGCCTGGGACTAGCGTCGACCGGGGAGCTGTTTTTT. The V gene is TRBV11-2, the J gene TRBJ2-2, with 10 positions matching TRBD2. Trimming at V came to 5 bases and at J to 5 bases, leaving 5 bases not matched to a gene. This CDR3 spans 15 amino acids. The germline CDR1 and CDR2 sequences are SGHAT and FQNNGV.

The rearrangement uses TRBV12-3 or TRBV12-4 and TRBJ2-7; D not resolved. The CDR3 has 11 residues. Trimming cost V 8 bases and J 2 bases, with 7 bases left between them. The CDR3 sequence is CASSAAYEQYF. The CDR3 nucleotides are TGTGCCAGCTCCGCTGCCTACGAGCAGTACTTC.

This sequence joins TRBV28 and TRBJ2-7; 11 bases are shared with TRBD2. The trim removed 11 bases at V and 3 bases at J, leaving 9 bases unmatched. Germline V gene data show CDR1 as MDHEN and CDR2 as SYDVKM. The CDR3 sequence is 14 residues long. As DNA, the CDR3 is TGTGCCTGCCAACTAGCGGGAGTTTTCTACGAGCAGTACTTC. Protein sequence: CACQLAGVFYEQYF. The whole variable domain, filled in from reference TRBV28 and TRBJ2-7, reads DVKVTQSSRYLVKRTGEKVFLECVQDMDHENMFWYRQDPGLGLRLIYFSYDVKMKEKGDIPEGYSVSREKKERFSLILESASTNQTSMYLCACQLAGVFYEQYFGPGTRLTVT.

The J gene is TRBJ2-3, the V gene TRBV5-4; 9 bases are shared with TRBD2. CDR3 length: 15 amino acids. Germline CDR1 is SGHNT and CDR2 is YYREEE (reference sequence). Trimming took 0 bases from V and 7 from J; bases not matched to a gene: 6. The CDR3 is CASSLVGSGGNTQYF. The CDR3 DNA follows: TGTGCCAGCAGCTTGGTGGGTAGCGGGGGAAATACGCAGTATTTT.

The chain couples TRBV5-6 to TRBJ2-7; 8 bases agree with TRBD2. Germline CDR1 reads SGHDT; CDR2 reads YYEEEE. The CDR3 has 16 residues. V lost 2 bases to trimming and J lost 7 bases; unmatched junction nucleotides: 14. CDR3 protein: CASSFLSGVLLREQYF. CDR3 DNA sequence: TGTGCCAGCAGCTTTCTTAGCGGGGTCCTCCTCCGGGAGCAGTACTTC.

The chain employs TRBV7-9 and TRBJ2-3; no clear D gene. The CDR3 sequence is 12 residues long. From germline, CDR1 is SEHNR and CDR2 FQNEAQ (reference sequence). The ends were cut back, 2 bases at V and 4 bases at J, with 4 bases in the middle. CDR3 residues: CASSLISDTQYF. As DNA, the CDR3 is TGTGCCAGCAGCTTAATATCAGATACGCAGTATTTT.

In DNA, the CDR3 is TGTGCCAGCTCAAGAGAACAGGGTTGGGGCGAGCAGTACTTC. Amino acid sequence: CASSREQGWGEQYF. This chain joins TRBV18 and TRBJ2-7; possible D gene TRBD1, 6 bases. This CDR3 region has 14 residues. The germline V gene has CDR1 KGHSH and CDR2 LQKENI. V was cut by 5 bases and J by 6 bases, with 17 bases left in between.

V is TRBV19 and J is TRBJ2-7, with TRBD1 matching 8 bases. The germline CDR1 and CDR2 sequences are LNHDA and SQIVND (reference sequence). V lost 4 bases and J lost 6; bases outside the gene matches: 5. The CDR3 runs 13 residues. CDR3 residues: CASSTVTGGEQYF. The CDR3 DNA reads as TGTGCCAGTAGTACGGTCACAGGGGGCGAGCAGTACTTC.

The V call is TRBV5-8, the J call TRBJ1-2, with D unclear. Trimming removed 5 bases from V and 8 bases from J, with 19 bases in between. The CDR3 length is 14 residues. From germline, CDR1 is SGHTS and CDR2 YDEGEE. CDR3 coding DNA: TGTGCCAGCAGTGGGGAGACTCCCAGTAGGGGCTACACCTTC. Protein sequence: CASSGETPSRGYTF.

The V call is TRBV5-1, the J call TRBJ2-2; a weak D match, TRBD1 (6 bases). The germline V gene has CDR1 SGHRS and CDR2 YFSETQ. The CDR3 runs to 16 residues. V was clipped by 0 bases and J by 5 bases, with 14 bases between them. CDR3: CASSLAVKGDTGELFF. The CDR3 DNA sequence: TGCGCCAGCAGCTTGGCTGTGAAGGGGGATACCGGGGAGCTGTTTTTT. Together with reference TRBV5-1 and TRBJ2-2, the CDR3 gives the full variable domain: KAGVTQTPRYLIKTRGQQVTLSCSPISGHRSVSWYQQTPGQGLQFLFEYFSETQRNKGNFPGRFSGRQFSNSRSEMNVSTLELGDSALYLCASSLAVKGDTGELFFGEGSRLTVL.

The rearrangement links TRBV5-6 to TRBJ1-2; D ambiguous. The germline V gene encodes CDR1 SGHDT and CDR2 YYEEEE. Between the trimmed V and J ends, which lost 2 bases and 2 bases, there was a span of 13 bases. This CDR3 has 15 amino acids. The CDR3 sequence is CASSLVGRTNYGYTF. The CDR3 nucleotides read TGTGCCAGCAGCTTAGTGGGCAGAACGAACTATGGCTACACCTTC.

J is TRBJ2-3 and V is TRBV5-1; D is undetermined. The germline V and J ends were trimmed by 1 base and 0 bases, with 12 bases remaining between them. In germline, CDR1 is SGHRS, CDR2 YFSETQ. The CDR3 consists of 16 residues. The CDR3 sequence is CASSLIGVTSTDTQYF. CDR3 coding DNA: TGCGCCAGCAGCTTGATTGGGGTGACTAGCACAGATACGCAGTATTTT.

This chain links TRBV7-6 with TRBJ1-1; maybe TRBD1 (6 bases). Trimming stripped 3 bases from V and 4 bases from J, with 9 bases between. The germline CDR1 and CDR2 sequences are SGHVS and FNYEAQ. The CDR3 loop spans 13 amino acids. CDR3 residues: CASSLMGATEAFF. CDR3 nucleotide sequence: TGTGCCAGCAGCTTGATGGGGGCCACTGAAGCTTTCTTT.

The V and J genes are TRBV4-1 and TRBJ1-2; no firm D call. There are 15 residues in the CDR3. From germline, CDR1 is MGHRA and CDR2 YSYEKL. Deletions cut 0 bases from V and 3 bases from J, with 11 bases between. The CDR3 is CASSQDPPGYYGYTF. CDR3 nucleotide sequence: TGCGCCAGCAGCCAAGATCCCCCAGGATACTATGGCTACACCTTC.

CDR3 in DNA: TGCGCCAGCAGCCAAGAACGGAGCAATCAGCCCCAGCATTTT. Translated: CASSQERSNQPQHF. The V and J genes are TRBV4-1 and TRBJ1-5; D gene uncertain. Germline loops: CDR1 MGHRA, CDR2 YSYEKL. Trimming stripped 0 bases from V and 1 base from J, with 4 bases between. The CDR3 runs 14 residues.

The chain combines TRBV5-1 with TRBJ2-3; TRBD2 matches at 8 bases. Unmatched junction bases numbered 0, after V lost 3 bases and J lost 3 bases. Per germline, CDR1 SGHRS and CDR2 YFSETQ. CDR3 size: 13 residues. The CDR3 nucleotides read TGCGCCAGCAGCTCGGGGGGGACAGATACGCAGTATTTT. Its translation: CASSSGGTDTQYF.

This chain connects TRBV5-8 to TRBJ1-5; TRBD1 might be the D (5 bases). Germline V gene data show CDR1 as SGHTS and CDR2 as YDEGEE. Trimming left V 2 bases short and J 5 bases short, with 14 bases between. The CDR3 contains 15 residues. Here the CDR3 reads CASSFLRGSDQPQHF. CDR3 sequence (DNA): TGTGCCAGCAGCTTCTTAAGGGGTTCGGATCAGCCCCAGCATTTT. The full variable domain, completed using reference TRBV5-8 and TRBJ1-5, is EAGVTQSPTHLIKTRGQQATLRCSPISGHTSVYWYQQALGLGLQFLLWYDEGEERNRGNFPPRFSGRQFPNYSSELNVNALELEDSALYLCASSFLRGSDQPQHFGDGTRLSIL.

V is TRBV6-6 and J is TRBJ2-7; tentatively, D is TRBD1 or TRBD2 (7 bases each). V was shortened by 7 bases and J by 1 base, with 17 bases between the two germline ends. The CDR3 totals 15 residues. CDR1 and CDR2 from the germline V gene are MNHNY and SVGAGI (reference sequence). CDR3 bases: TGTGCCAGCATTAAGGGGGCGGGAGATTCCTACGAGCAGTACTTC. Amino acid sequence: CASIKGAGDSYEQYF.

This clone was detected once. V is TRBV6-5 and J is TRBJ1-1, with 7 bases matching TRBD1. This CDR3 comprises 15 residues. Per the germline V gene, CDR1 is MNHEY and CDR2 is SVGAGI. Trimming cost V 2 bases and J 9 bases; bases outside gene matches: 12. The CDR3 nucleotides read TGTGCCAGCAGTTACAACGGACAGGCTGGCTCCAAAGCTTTCTTT. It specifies CASSYNGQAGSKAFF.

CDR3 region: CASSLGGREVHEQYF. CDR3 nucleotides: TGTGCCAGCAGTTTGGGTGGGAGGGAGGTCCACGAGCAGTACTTC. The chain has TRBV27 and TRBJ2-7, with TRBD2 identical over 7 bases. In germline, CDR1 is MNHEY, CDR2 SMNVEV (reference sequence). Trimming took 3 bases from V and 5 from J; bases not matched to a gene: 10. The CDR3 has 15 amino acids.